These 19 T cell receptor beta chains share one sample of origin, sequenced in a study of T cells in Graves' hyperthyroidism and ophthalmopathy. From RNA transcripts, TCR beta CDR3 regions were amplified. The primer set for the first-round RT-PCR of the TCR CDR3 was HTBI. TCRdb re-called the multiplex PCR reads through MiXCR, storing one row per CDR3 protein. This sample yields about 530,000 distinct CDR3 sequences, of which 15% to 20% are seen a single time; approximately 16% belongs to the top ten. Sequencing used blood. These receptors were taken from a woman aged 18-30 years with Graves' ophthalmopathy.

This clonotype has ten or more counts. The chain joins TRBV7-2 to TRBJ2-2; 9 nucleotides match TRBD2. V gave up 2 bases and J gave up 4 bases; unmatched junction bases: 2. Per the germline V gene, CDR1 is SGHTA and CDR2 is FQGNSA. This CDR3 spans 15 amino acids. The CDR3: CASSLRREGTGELFF. The DNA of the CDR3 is TGTGCCAGCAGCTTAAGGCGGGAGGGCACCGGGGAGCTGTTTTTT.

Ten or more counts support this clonotype. V is TRBV28 and J is TRBJ1-6, with 7 bases identical to TRBD1. With 6 bases clipped from V and 8 bases from J, the junction kept 7 bases outside the gene matches. In germline, CDR1 is MDHEN, CDR2 SYDVKM. The CDR3 has 14 amino acids. CDR3 DNA: TGTGCCAGCAGGCTAATGACAGGGTATTCACCCCTCCACTTT. This translates into CASRLMTGYSPLHF.

A few counts support this clonotype. This chain links TRBV29-1 with TRBJ1-2; D unresolved. Trimming shortened V by 2 bases and J by 0 bases, and 4 bases separated the two germline ends. Germline V gene data show CDR1 as SQVTM and CDR2 as ANQGSEA. The CDR3 has 12 amino acids. The CDR3 loop reads CSVEQSNYGYTF. The CDR3 bases are TGCAGCGTTGAACAATCTAACTATGGCTACACCTTC.

The V call is TRBV7-9, the J call TRBJ1-1; D gene unclear. Per the germline V gene, CDR1 is SEHNR and CDR2 is FQNEAQ (reference sequence). The CDR3 runs 16 residues. The ends were cut back, 0 bases at V and 1 base at J, with 12 bases in the middle. CDR3 DNA: TGTGCCAGCAGCTTAGCGGCGGGAAATGGGAACACTGAAGCTTTCTTT. Protein product: CASSLAAGNGNTEAFF.

In this sample, this clonotype turned up many times. The chain uses TRBV4-1 and TRBJ2-1; TRBD2 agrees at 7 bases. The CDR3 runs to 15 residues. Germline CDR1 is MGHRA and CDR2 is YSYEKL. J lost 2 bases, V lost 4 bases, and 5 bases had no gene match. The chain's CDR3 is CASSPILAAYNEQFF. CDR3 DNA: TGCGCCAGCAGCCCGATTCTAGCGGCCTACAATGAGCAGTTCTTC.

This clonotype was counted only a few times. The V gene is TRBV30, the J gene TRBJ1-5; 8 bases line up with TRBD1. The CDR3 has 14 residues. The germline V gene encodes CDR1 GTSNPN and CDR2 SVGIG (reference sequence). Trimming took 3 bases from V and 5 from J; bases not matched to a gene: 6. The CDR3 here is CAWSPVTGDQPQHF. Here the CDR3 DNA reads TGTGCCTGGAGCCCGGTGACAGGGGATCAGCCCCAGCATTTT.

This clonotype showed up many times. This chain uses TRBV7-9 with TRBJ2-3, with 13 positions matching TRBD2. CDR3 length: 18 amino acids. The ends lost 3 bases at V and 0 bases at J; junction bases unmatched: 6. Germline V gene lookup returns CDR1 SEHNR and CDR2 FQNEAQ (reference sequence). The CDR3 DNA reads as TGTGCCAGCAGCTTTGGACTAGCGGGAGTTAAAAGCACAGATACGCAGTATTTT. It is translated as CASSFGLAGVKSTDTQYF.

The chain employs TRBV18 and TRBJ2-2, with D hard to call. V was trimmed by 3 bases and J by 3 bases, leaving 8 bases between them. This CDR3 comprises 14 residues. Germline V lookup: CDR1 KGHSH, CDR2 LQKENI. In DNA form, the CDR3 reads TGTGCCAGCTCACCCGGGCCGTACACCGGGGAGCTGTTTTTT. This codes for CASSPGPYTGELFF.

This clonotype was recorded many times. This rearrangement joins TRBV20-1 to TRBJ2-1, with TRBD2 identical over 9 bases. Germline-derived CDR1 and CDR2 are DFQATT and SNEGSKA (reference sequence). The CDR3 totals 15 residues. V shed 1 base, J shed 3 bases, and the junction held 4 bases outside the gene matches. The chain's CDR3 is CSARAPSGNYNEQFF. CDR3 sequence (DNA): TGCAGTGCTAGAGCCCCTAGCGGGAACTACAATGAGCAGTTCTTC.

The sample holds a few counts of this clonotype. In nucleotides, the CDR3 is TGTGCCAGCAGCGCCCTCACCCGACCGACAGATACGCAGTATTTT. Protein: CASSALTRPTDTQYF. The chain couples TRBV13 to TRBJ2-3; D is unresolved. Trimming stripped 5 bases from V and 3 bases from J, with 15 bases between. CDR3 size: 15 residues. Germline assignment: CDR1 PRHDT and CDR2 FYEKMQ (reference sequence).

The V gene is TRBV4-1, the J gene TRBJ1-2; 8 bases map to TRBD1. Losses at the gene ends were 4 bases for V and 0 bases for J; bases not matched to a gene: 7. The germline CDR1 and CDR2 sequences are MGHRA and YSYEKL. The CDR3 is 16 residues long. The CDR3, as DNA: TGCGCCAGCAGCCTCGGACAGGGAAATTCTAACTATGGCTACACCTTC. This translates into CASSLGQGNSNYGYTF.

This clonotype was seen only a few times. The genes are TRBV15 and TRBJ1-5; a possible D gene is TRBD1 (5 bases). Germline CDR1 is LNHNV and CDR2 is YYDKDF (reference sequence). This CDR3 spans 16 amino acids. With 7 bases removed from V and 7 bases from J, the gap between germline ends came to 23 bases. The CDR3 DNA is TGTGCCACCACCCCTAACAGATTGGGGGGATACCAGCCCCAGCATTTT. It translates to CATTPNRLGGYQPQHF.

This clonotype showed up just a few times. The CDR3 is CASSLLNGGADTQYF. CDR3 bases: TGTGCCAGCAGCTTATTAAACGGGGGCGCAGATACGCAGTATTTT. V is TRBV7-9 and J is TRBJ2-3, with D perhaps TRBD1 or TRBD2 (6 bases each). Germline V gene data show CDR1 as SEHNR and CDR2 as FQNEAQ (reference sequence). CDR3 length: 15 amino acids. The V and J ends lost 2 bases and 4 bases respectively, with 13 bases between them.

This chain links TRBV2 with TRBJ2-1, with unresolved D. CDR1 and CDR2 (germline): SNHLY, FYNNEI. V was shortened by 4 bases and J by 3 bases, with 4 bases between the two germline ends. The CDR3 sequence is 12 residues long. The CDR3 sequence is CASSAVYNEQFF. The CDR3 DNA reads as TGTGCCAGCAGTGCGGTCTACAATGAGCAGTTCTTC.

The V and J genes are TRBV6-1 and TRBJ2-2; D remains unclear. V was pared by 11 bases and J by 2 bases, with 12 bases between. The CDR3 length is 13 residues. Germline CDR1 MNHNS, CDR2 SASEGT. CDR3 sequence reads: CAGVILNTGELFF. DNA of the CDR3: TGTGCCGGGGTAATCCTAAACACCGGGGAGCTGTTTTTT.

The genes are TRBV28 and TRBJ1-3; the D gene is possibly TRBD1 (5 bases). Germline V gene lookup returns CDR1 MDHEN and CDR2 SYDVKM. V gave up 2 bases and J gave up 0 bases, with 23 bases separating them. The CDR3 totals 20 residues. The CDR3 DNA follows: TGTGCCAGCAGTTTACGCGTCCCGGGACCGAGTTTAAGCTCTGGAAACACCATATATTTT. Protein: CASSLRVPGPSLSSGNTIYF.

This clonotype was seen ten or more times. The V call is TRBV20-1, the J call TRBJ2-1; D uncertain. V was trimmed by 5 bases and J by 0 bases, leaving 17 bases between them. Germline V gene lookup returns CDR1 DFQATT and CDR2 SNEGSKA (reference sequence). The CDR3 contains 16 residues. CDR3 protein: CSASPLGLRSYNEQFF. CDR3 bases: TGCAGTGCTTCTCCCCTCGGGCTACGCTCCTACAATGAGCAGTTCTTC.

This clonotype was detected ten times or more. The chain recombines TRBV2 with TRBJ2-2; no clear D gene. The germline V gene encodes CDR1 SNHLY and CDR2 FYNNEI. V lost 4 bases and J lost 4, with 10 bases in between. CDR3 length: 14 residues. Here the CDR3 DNA reads TGTGCCAGCAGTGCTTGGAGCGTCACCGGGGAGCTGTTTTTT. The encoded protein is CASSAWSVTGELFF.

This clonotype occurred many times. The rearrangement uses TRBV7-8 and TRBJ2-7; 8 bases map to TRBD1. Trimming removed 1 base from V and 4 bases from J; junction bases left unmatched: 3. The CDR3 contains 14 residues. Germline V CDR1 and CDR2: SGHVS, FQNEAQ. The CDR3 reads CASSLGQGWYEQYF. In DNA, the CDR3 is TGTGCCAGCAGCTTAGGACAGGGGTGGTACGAGCAGTACTTC.